This T cell receptor beta chain derives from a study of Graves' ophthalmopathy and Graves' hyperthyroidism. CDR1 is SQVTM and CDR2 is ANQGSEA in the germline V gene. Trimming took off 5 bases at V and 3 bases at J, with 17 bases between the two ends. The CDR3 is 14 amino acids. As the template, RNA transcripts were used to amplify TCR beta CDR3 regions. RT-PCR in the first round used HTBI primers; a second-round multiplex PCR followed. TCRdb ran MiXCR on the multiplex PCR reads and lists one entry per CDR3 protein. The table has over a million distinct CDR3 sequences, about 36% seen once; the top ten hold over 8.5%.

The specimen sequenced was peripheral blood or thyroid tissue (not recorded which). The clonotype was recovered from an adult man with Graves' hyperthyroidism. V gene TRBV29-1 combines with J gene TRBJ2-7; D assignment may be TRBD1 or TRBD2 (7 bases each). This CDR3 reads CSVTTGSSGYEQYF. The DNA of the CDR3 is TGCAGCGTTACGACAGGGTCTAGCGGCTACGAGCAGTACTTC.